This note documents a single T cell receptor (beta chain) sequence. This sample is drawn from a study of T cell changes during pregnancy in multiple sclerosis. Measured with immunoSEQ multiplex PCR; TCRdb has only the in-frame clones, and not every one. The table records around 50,000 clones, more than 75% of them present only once. In germline, CDR1 is SEHNR, CDR2 FQNEAQ (reference sequence). Trimming stripped 1 base from V and 2 bases from J, with 16 bases between. This CDR3 spans 17 amino acids. The TCR originated in a human donor whose cells served as feeder cells for cultures in a pregnancy study. This chain connects TRBV7-9 to TRBJ2-3; D tentatively reads TRBD1 or TRBD2 (5 bases each). The material sequenced was peripheral blood from another person, used as feeder cells. The CDR3 reads CASSLGERAGITDTQYF. DNA for the CDR3: TGTGCCAGCAGCTTAGGAGAGAGGGCAGGGATCACAGATACGCAGTATTTT.